The rows below give T cell receptor beta chains drawn from one sample of a study of OX40 agonist ivuxolimab in advanced cancers. The data were produced by immunoSEQ multiplex PCR, yet TCRdb's version contains in-frame clones alone and is incomplete. The table shows 20,000 to 25,000 clones, with roughly 86% occurring only once. This material consisted of CD4+ or CD8+ T cells sorted from blood, taken in a trial of the OX40 agonist ivuxolimab. All receptors come from an adult with an advanced solid tumor such as melanoma, head and neck, liver or kidney cancer. Both conserved end residues are part of each CDR3. Each record gives: clone size, D gene, J gene, V gene, CDR3 DNA, CDR3 protein. D genes are given only for firm matches. For some rows the clone size is stated as once, few or many, or as a class when expanded; others skip it.

size: -
D: TRBD2
J: TRBJ2-7
V: TRBV15
DNA: TGTGCCACCAGCAGAGACAGCGGGAGTGGCTACGAGCAGTACTTC
CDR3: CATSRDSGSGYEQYF

size: -
D: -
J: TRBJ2-7
V: TRBV19
DNA: TGTGCCAGTAGTATGGGGGCAGGGCCCTTCTACGAGCAGTACTTC
CDR3: CASSMGAGPFYEQYF

size: -
D: -
J: TRBJ2-7
V: TRBV25-1
DNA: TGTGCCAGCAGTGATTACTGGACAGAGATACAGTACGAGCAGTACTTC
CDR3: CASSDYWTEIQYEQYF

size: -
D: -
J: TRBJ2-4
V: TRBV6-1
DNA: TGTGCCAGCAGTGCCACAGGAGACGCCAAAAACATTCAGTACTTC
CDR3: CASSATGDAKNIQYF

size: -
D: -
J: TRBJ2-7
V: TRBV5-8
DNA: TGTGCCAGCAGCTTGGTAGGCCCCTACGAGCAGTACTTC
CDR3: CASSLVGPYEQYF

size: -
D: -
J: TRBJ1-5
V: TRBV19
DNA: TGTGCCAGTAGTACGACAGGTTTGAGCAATCAGCCCCAGCATTTT
CDR3: CASSTTGLSNQPQHF

size: few
D: TRBD1
J: TRBJ2-3
V: TRBV10-1
DNA: TGCGCCAGCACCCCCGGCGACAGGGTGTCGATAGATACGCAGTATTTT
CDR3: CASTPGDRVSIDTQYF

size: -
D: TRBD1
J: TRBJ1-1
V: TRBV13
DNA: TGTGCCAGCAGCGCCTTAACAGGGGGCACTGAAGCTTTCTTT
CDR3: CASSALTGGTEAFF

size: -
D: TRBD1
J: TRBJ1-5
V: TRBV7-9
DNA: TGTGCCAGCAGCTTCGGACAGGGGGCCCAGCCCCAGCATTTT
CDR3: CASSFGQGAQPQHF

size: -
D: -
J: TRBJ2-3
V: TRBV5-1
DNA: TGCGCCAGCAGCTTGGCCCCTCGGGGCTTCCAACGCACAGATACGCAGTATTTT
CDR3: CASSLAPRGFQRTDTQYF

size: -
D: -
J: TRBJ2-3
V: TRBV4-1
DNA: TGCGCCAGCAGCCAAGAGGGGATTTTGGATACGCAGTATTTT
CDR3: CASSQEGILDTQYF

size: -
D: -
J: TRBJ2-3
V: TRBV11-2
DNA: TGTGCCAGCAGCTTAGAAGGGGCTTTCACAGATACGCAGTATTTT
CDR3: CASSLEGAFTDTQYF

size: -
D: -
J: TRBJ2-4
V: TRBV2
DNA: TGTGCCAGCAGTGATCGGAAGAAACAAAACATTCAGTACTTC
CDR3: CASSDRKKQNIQYF

size: -
D: -
J: TRBJ2-3
V: TRBV2
DNA: TGTGCCAGCAGCGGAGGGATCACAGATACGCAGTATTTT
CDR3: CASSGGITDTQYF